Below, 28 T cell receptor beta chains from the same sample are listed, as sequenced in a study of shared clonotypes between healthy human individuals. Clones were sequenced by immunoSEQ multiplex PCR, and TCRdb holds only the in-frame ones, with some missing. Here the sample spans some 1 million clones, approximately 70% being singletons. Sequenced material: memory CD4+ T cells sorted from blood. Indicated subset: CD45RA-negative fraction. The receptors shown here come from a man between 18 and 29 years old in good health.

The chain employs TRBV30 and TRBJ2-7; possibly TRBD1 for D (6 bases). CDR1 GTSNPN and CDR2 SVGIG come from the germline V gene (reference sequence). Trimming took 2 bases from V and 6 from J, leaving 14 bases between them. CDR3 length: 13 residues. CDR3 sequence (DNA): TGTGCCTGGAGTCTTACAGGGCGAGGCGAGCAGTACTTC. Protein: CAWSLTGRGEQYF.

The chain employs TRBV7-9 and TRBJ2-6, with D perhaps TRBD1 (6 bases). The V gene lost 3 bases and the J gene lost 4 bases, with 13 bases spanning the gap. The length of the CDR3 is 16 residues. Germline CDR1 is SEHNR and CDR2 is FQNEAQ (reference sequence). The DNA for the CDR3 is TGTGCCAGCAGCTTCGACGGGACAATCGGGGCCAACGTCCTGACTTTC. It encodes CASSFDGTIGANVLTF.

The J gene is TRBJ2-5, the V gene TRBV7-2, with no clear D. This CDR3 region has 13 residues. Germline CDR1 and CDR2: SGHTA and FQGNSA. V was shortened by 5 bases and J by 5 bases, with 12 bases between the two germline ends. In DNA form, the CDR3 reads TGTGCCAGCAGCCCCCGAAACGAGGAGACCCAGTACTTC. This sequence encodes CASSPRNEETQYF.

The gene calls are TRBV28 and TRBJ1-2; 8 bases map to TRBD1. Germline V CDR1 and CDR2: MDHEN, SYDVKM. V was clipped by 9 bases and J by 5 bases; unmatched bases: 8. The CDR3 length is 13 residues. CDR3 nucleotides: TGTGCCAGTCGAACCACAGGGGGGTATGGCTACACCTTC. Translation gives CASRTTGGYGYTF.

DNA of the CDR3: TGTGCCAGCAGTCGAGGGACAGATGAAAAACTGTTTTTT. Protein product: CASSRGTDEKLFF. The chain couples TRBV2 to TRBJ1-4, with TRBD1 matching over 7 bases. CDR3 length: 13 amino acids. Germline CDR1 SNHLY, CDR2 FYNNEI. The trim removed 5 bases at V and 6 bases at J, leaving 3 bases unmatched.

This clone occurred many times. The chain combines TRBV6-6 with TRBJ1-6; 7 positions agree with TRBD1. Germline CDR1 is MNHNY and CDR2 is SVGAGI (reference sequence). V was clipped by 6 bases and J by 5 bases; unmatched bases: 7. The CDR3 contains 15 residues. The CDR3 spells CASSSTGVNNSPLHF. Written as DNA, the CDR3 is TGTGCCAGCAGCTCCACAGGGGTCAATAATTCACCCCTCCACTTT.

This clone was observed a few times. The sample has other DNA sequences that encode this CDR3 too. The chain is built from TRBV5-1 and TRBJ1-2, with 12 nucleotides matching TRBD1. This CDR3 region has 15 residues. Unmatched junction bases numbered 4, after V lost 4 bases and J lost 3 bases. Germline lookup yields CDR1 SGHRS and CDR2 YFSETQ. The CDR3, as DNA: TGCGCCAGCAGCCCTGGGACAGGGGGCGACTATGGCTACACCTTC. Residues: CASSPGTGGDYGYTF.

This chain joins TRBV10-3 and TRBJ2-5, with a possible D match to TRBD1 (5 bases). The CDR3 extends over 14 amino acids. Trimming removed 8 bases at V and 1 base at J, with 14 bases between. Germline CDR1 and CDR2: ENHRY and SYGVKD. CDR3 DNA sequence: TGTGCCATCGGAGAGACGACAGCCCAAGAGACCCAGTACTTC. Translating gives CAIGETTAQETQYF.

The chain has TRBV11-2 and TRBJ2-2, with 13 bases fitting TRBD2. The CDR3 runs 16 residues. V dropped 5 bases and J dropped 5; count of bases not matched to a gene: 5. CDR1 SGHAT and CDR2 FQNNGV come from the germline V gene. The CDR3 protein is CASSQGTSGITGELFF. For the CDR3, the DNA is TGTGCCAGCAGCCAGGGGACTAGCGGGATTACCGGGGAGCTGTTTTTT.

J is TRBJ2-7 and V is TRBV7-2; possible D gene TRBD2, 5 bases. The CDR3 is 15 amino acids. CDR1 SGHTA and CDR2 FQGNSA come from the germline V gene. V lost 5 bases and J 3 bases, leaving 17 bases between the germline ends. CDR3 in amino acids: CASSRVSGIFYEQYF. CDR3 in DNA: TGTGCCAGCAGCCGCGTATCCGGGATCTTCTACGAGCAGTACTTC.

This chain uses TRBV7-2 with TRBJ2-7; D remains unclear. Germline assignment: CDR1 SGHTA and CDR2 FQGNSA. CDR3 length: 18 residues. V dropped 5 bases and J dropped 0 bases, with 23 bases sitting between them. This chain's CDR3 is CASSHARWFRSDSYEQYF. CDR3 nucleotides: TGTGCCAGCAGCCATGCCCGTTGGTTTAGGAGTGACTCCTACGAGCAGTACTTC.

The rearrangement joins TRBV29-1 to TRBJ2-1, with 8 nucleotides matching TRBD2. This CDR3 region has 14 residues. V shed 3 bases and J 8 bases; nucleotides not matched to a gene: 9. Germline lookup yields CDR1 SQVTM and CDR2 ANQGSEA. As DNA, the CDR3 is TGCAGCGTTGATCTGGGACTAGGTCATGATGAGCAGTTCTTC. This sequence encodes CSVDLGLGHDEQFF.

CDR3: CASRSDRVIEYF. In DNA form, the CDR3 reads TGTGCCAGCAGGTCGGACAGGGTAATAGAGTACTTC. The chain is built from TRBV28 and TRBJ2-7; 8 bases match TRBD1. This CDR3 comprises 12 residues. V lost 6 bases and J lost 11; bases outside the gene matches: 9. The germline V gene has CDR1 MDHEN and CDR2 SYDVKM.

CDR3 nucleotides: TGTGCCAGCAGTTTGGCTCAAACTAGGGTCGTTGAGCAGTTCTTC. It specifies CASSLAQTRVVEQFF. This sequence joins TRBV28 and TRBJ2-1; a weak D match, TRBD2 (5 bases). V lost 3 bases to trimming and J lost 9 bases, with 18 bases between them. Germline V lookup: CDR1 MDHEN, CDR2 SYDVKM. The CDR3 runs to 15 residues.

The CDR3 is CASSQGRQAGYNEQFF. In DNA form, the CDR3 reads TGCGCCAGCAGCCAAGGTAGACAGGCCGGCTACAATGAGCAGTTCTTC. The gene calls are TRBV4-1 and TRBJ2-1; D might be TRBD1 (6 bases). The V and J ends lost 1 base and 3 bases respectively, with 13 bases between them. The CDR3 covers 16 residues. Germline loops: CDR1 MGHRA, CDR2 YSYEKL.

Only one count was recorded for this clone. The chain is built from TRBV2 and TRBJ2-4, with a weak D call TRBD2 (6 bases). Germline CDR1 is SNHLY and CDR2 is FYNNEI. Between the trimmed V and J ends, which lost 8 bases and 7 bases, there was a span of 15 bases. The CDR3 length is 13 residues. The CDR3, as DNA: TGTGCCAGCGGGGAGGTAGCTGGGAACATTCAGTACTTC. Encoded protein: CASGEVAGNIQYF.

The chain is built from TRBV20-1 and TRBJ1-2; D is unclear. The CDR3 runs 11 residues. The V gene lost 4 bases and the J gene lost 0 bases, with 3 bases spanning the gap. In germline, CDR1 is DFQATT, CDR2 SNEGSKA (reference sequence). This CDR3 reads CSATTNYGYTF. The CDR3, as DNA: TGCAGTGCTACCACTAACTATGGCTACACCTTC.

This clone has just one count. This sample includes further DNA sequences coding for the same CDR3. V gene TRBV5-1 combines with J gene TRBJ1-1, with TRBD1 as a possible D gene (5 bases). The germline gives CDR1 SGHRS, CDR2 YFSETQ. The V gene lost 0 bases and the J gene lost 8 bases, with 8 bases spanning the gap. The CDR3 is 12 residues long. The CDR3 loop reads CASSLEGTEAFF. In DNA, the CDR3 is TGCGCCAGCAGCTTGGAGGGGACCGAAGCTTTCTTT.

The V call is TRBV13, the J call TRBJ1-3; D is uncertain. With 4 bases removed from V and 0 bases from J, the gap between germline ends came to 10 bases. The CDR3 has 15 residues. Germline V gene lookup returns CDR1 PRHDT and CDR2 FYEKMQ (reference sequence). CDR3 bases: TGTGCCAGCAGCTGGACGGGGTACTCTGGAAACACCATATATTTT. Amino acids: CASSWTGYSGNTIYF.

This rearrangement joins TRBV6-5 to TRBJ1-2, with D tentatively TRBD1 (6 bases). Germline CDR1 MNHEY, CDR2 SVGAGI. The V end lost 6 bases, the J end lost 7 bases, and 9 bases lay between the germline ends. The CDR3 covers 11 residues. CDR3 amino acids: CASSEGGGYTF. CDR3 coding DNA: TGTGCCAGCAGCGAGGGGGGTGGCTACACCTTC.

As concerns this clone: Additional DNA sequences in this sample encode the identical CDR3. CDR3 region: CASSARGETQYF. CDR3 coding DNA: TGCGCCAGCAGCGCTAGAGGAGAGACCCAGTACTTC. This chain links TRBV5-1 with TRBJ2-5; D is uncertain. The CDR3 extends over 12 amino acids. V lost 4 bases, J lost 4 bases, and 8 bases lay in between. Germline assignment: CDR1 SGHRS and CDR2 YFSETQ.

This clone was found a few times. The V gene is TRBV28, the J gene TRBJ1-6; a possible D gene is TRBD1 (5 bases). The ends were cut back, 6 bases at V and 3 bases at J, with 15 bases in the middle. CDR1 is MDHEN, CDR2 SYDVKM, per germline. The CDR3 contains 16 residues. The CDR3 DNA sequence: TGTGCCAGCAGCAGCAGGGCCTTCCTCTATAATTCACCCCTCCACTTT. Protein product: CASSSRAFLYNSPLHF. Based on the CDR3 plus reference TRBV28 and TRBJ1-6, the full variable domain is DVKVTQSSRYLVKRTGEKVFLECVQDMDHENMFWYRQDPGLGLRLIYFSYDVKMKEKGDIPEGYSVSREKKERFSLILESASTNQTSMYLCASSSRAFLYNSPLHFGNGTRLTVT.

This chain links TRBV5-1 with TRBJ2-1, with TRBD1 matching over 7 bases. The CDR3 is made up of 15 amino acids. The junction had 4 bases not matched to a gene; V was cut back by 4 bases and J by 0 bases. Germline V lookup: CDR1 SGHRS, CDR2 YFSETQ. CDR3 amino acids: CASSPGQSSYNEQFF. CDR3 DNA sequence: TGCGCCAGCAGCCCGGGACAGAGCTCCTACAATGAGCAGTTCTTC.

V and J are TRBV4-1 and TRBJ2-3; 8 bases are shared with TRBD2. There are 15 residues in the CDR3. J was trimmed by 4 bases and V by 1 base; bases with no gene match: 4. From germline, CDR1 is MGHRA and CDR2 YSYEKL. The CDR3 sequence: CASSQAAGVPDTQYF. The CDR3 bases are TGCGCCAGCAGCCAAGCAGCGGGAGTACCAGATACGCAGTATTTT.

The rearrangement links TRBV11-2 to TRBJ2-7; TRBD2 might be the D (6 bases). Trimming took off 5 bases at V and 6 bases at J, with 17 bases between the two ends. The CDR3 covers 14 residues. The V gene's germline CDR1 is SGHAT and CDR2 FQNNGV. As DNA, the CDR3 is TGTGCCAGCAGCAACCCTCCCAGCGGGTTCGAGCAGTACTTC. Its protein is CASSNPPSGFEQYF.

The chain employs TRBV7-2 and TRBJ1-3; D ambiguous. V was cut by 1 base and J by 3 bases, with 10 bases left in between. Germline V CDR1 and CDR2: SGHTA, FQGNSA. The CDR3 consists of 15 residues. The CDR3 region has the DNA TGTGCCAGCAGCTTAGTATTAGGGTTTGGAAACACCATATATTTT. Translation: CASSLVLGFGNTIYF.

V and J are TRBV2 and TRBJ2-1; D unresolved. Germline V gene data show CDR1 as SNHLY and CDR2 as FYNNEI. The CDR3 runs to 13 residues. V was pared by 2 bases and J by 15 bases, with 17 bases between. The CDR3 loop is CASSETSRSKGFF. For the CDR3, the DNA is TGTGCCAGCAGTGAAACCAGCAGGAGCAAGGGGTTCTTC.

CDR3 sequence: CASSVATVSTDTQYF. The CDR3 nucleotides read TGTGCCAGCAGCGTAGCTACGGTTAGCACAGATACGCAGTATTTT. The chain links TRBV9 to TRBJ2-3, with unresolved D. This CDR3 comprises 15 residues. Germline CDR1 SGDLS, CDR2 YYNGEE. V was cut by 0 bases and J by 0 bases, with 8 bases left in between.